This TCR beta chain is from a study of T cell repertoires in cytomegalovirus infection. Study-wide context: Recently identified HLA-C-restricted CMV epitopes were among the peptides used. General study findings and limits: Cumulative public TCR beta family frequency identified CMV carriers with the relevant HLA. The response measured ex vivo was dominated by TCR beta clonotypes (HLA-C-restricted and CMV-specific).

V was trimmed by 5 bases and J by 5 bases, leaving 16 bases between them. Germline V gene sequence: CDR1 SGHVS, CDR2 FNYEAQ. This CDR3 has 15 residues. Notes on this clonotype: Its matching antigen is unknown.

TCRdb recomputed calls from the reads with MiXCR, one row per CDR3 protein. The sample shows tens of thousands of distinct CDR3 sequences, 20% to 25% of them seen only once. The TCR comes from a human donor in good health (CMV status not recorded). Some clones in this sample may be carry-over from other donors' samples. The sample here was CD8+ T cells from cultured PBMCs, taken from culture after CMV antigen stimulation. The chain combines TRBV7-6 with TRBJ2-1, with D tentatively TRBD1 (5 bases). CDR3 nucleotides: TGTGCCAGCAGCCCTGACAGATTACAACACAATGAGCAGTTCTTC. Protein sequence: CASSPDRLQHNEQFF.